Below are 27 T cell receptor beta chains sequenced from a single sample in a study of graft-versus-host responses after intestinal transplantation. No cognate antigen is known for these TCRs. Assay: immunoSEQ multiplex PCR; the TCRdb copy retains only in-frame clones and omits some. The sample includes approximately 110,000 clones, about 92% of them seen just once. Sequenced material: unstimulated CD4+ T cells sorted from spleen or lymph node cells, taken before transplant. Receptors were obtained from a human donor who was the organ donor for an intestinal transplant.

The CDR3, as DNA: TGCGCCAGCAGCATCGACAGGGCCCGGGATACGCAGTATTTT. Amino acid sequence: CASSIDRARDTQYF. V is TRBV5-1 and J is TRBJ2-3; TRBD1 aligns across 7 bases. Germline V gene lookup returns CDR1 SGHRS and CDR2 YFSETQ. The CDR3 has 14 amino acids. The trim removed 4 bases at V and 6 bases at J, leaving 8 bases unmatched.

The V call is TRBV6-1, the J call TRBJ1-2; 11 bases match TRBD1. The CDR3 runs 14 residues. The V segment lost 8 bases and the J segment 8 bases; nucleotides outside the gene matches: 10. Germline assignment: CDR1 MNHNS and CDR2 SASEGT. For the CDR3, the DNA is TGTGCCAGCTCCCTCCGGGACAGGGGGAAAGGCTACACCTTC. It yields the protein CASSLRDRGKGYTF.

J is TRBJ2-7 and V is TRBV6-5, with TRBD2 identical over 7 bases. V gave up 2 bases and J gave up 0 bases; unmatched junction bases: 4. The CDR3 runs to 15 residues. Germline V gives CDR1 MNHEY, CDR2 SVGAGI. CDR3 sequence: CASSYRASGSYEQYF. The DNA for the CDR3 is TGTGCCAGCAGTTACAGAGCTAGCGGCTCCTACGAGCAGTACTTC.

CDR3 DNA: TGTGCCAGCAGCTTAGGGTCGAGCTCCTATAATTCACCCCTCCACTTT. Translation gives CASSLGSSSYNSPLHF. V gene TRBV7-9 combines with J gene TRBJ1-6, with no clear D. The V end lost 1 base, the J end lost 0 bases, and 7 bases lay between the germline ends. Germline-derived CDR1 and CDR2 are SEHNR and FQNEAQ (reference sequence). The CDR3 totals 16 residues.

The CDR3 is CASRELGEGFF. CDR3 nucleotide sequence: TGTGCCAGCAGAGAACTAGGAGAAGGGTTCTTC. This chain uses TRBV2 with TRBJ2-1, with D maybe TRBD2 (5 bases). This CDR3 is built from 11 residues. The germline V gene encodes CDR1 SNHLY and CDR2 FYNNEI. The germline V and J ends were trimmed by 6 bases and 15 bases, with 15 bases remaining between them.

The rearrangement links TRBV5-1 to TRBJ2-1, with TRBD2 identical over 9 bases. Losses at the gene ends were 0 bases for V and 7 bases for J; bases not matched to a gene: 5. This CDR3 has 15 amino acids. Germline assignment: CDR1 SGHRS and CDR2 YFSETQ. The DNA for the CDR3 is TGCGCCAGCAGCTTGGGAGCGGGAGGCGGGAATGAGCAGTTCTTC. It encodes CASSLGAGGGNEQFF.

This clone came up a few times. V gene TRBV6-6 combines with J gene TRBJ1-2, with D uncertain. This CDR3 is built from 12 residues. V was cut by 2 bases and J by 2 bases, with 3 bases left in between. The germline V gene has CDR1 MNHNY and CDR2 SVGAGI (reference sequence). The CDR3 sequence: CASSYRNYGYTF. The CDR3 region has the DNA TGTGCCAGCAGTTACAGGAACTATGGCTACACCTTC.

The genes are TRBV19 and TRBJ2-7; 9 bases match TRBD1. V trimming: 5 bases; J trimming: 4 bases; junction bases outside the gene matches: 9. CDR3 length: 15 residues. Per germline, CDR1 LNHDA and CDR2 SQIVND (reference sequence). The CDR3 loop is CASSPPRQGGYEQYF. CDR3 bases: TGTGCCAGTAGTCCCCCAAGACAGGGGGGTTACGAGCAGTACTTC.

This chain uses TRBV6-1 with TRBJ2-7, with 9 nucleotides matching TRBD1. Trimming at V came to 8 bases and at J to 4 bases, leaving 6 bases not matched to a gene. CDR1 is MNHNS and CDR2 is SASEGT in the germline V gene. The CDR3 has 13 amino acids. CDR3 amino acids: CASSGTGWYEQYF. Here the CDR3 DNA reads TGTGCCAGCTCCGGGACAGGGTGGTACGAGCAGTACTTC.

This clone was seen only once. The V gene is TRBV10-3, the J gene TRBJ2-5; no firm D call. Germline CDR1 and CDR2: ENHRY and SYGVKD. V was pared by 0 bases and J by 4 bases, with 15 bases between. The CDR3 loop spans 16 amino acids. CDR3 region: CAISESGARGRETQYF. The CDR3 nucleotides are TGTGCCATCAGTGAGTCTGGAGCGCGAGGTCGAGAGACCCAGTACTTC.

The V gene is TRBV4-2, the J gene TRBJ2-1; D may be TRBD1 (6 bases). The CDR3 extends over 15 amino acids. The germline V and J ends were trimmed by 0 bases and 2 bases, with 8 bases remaining between them. The germline V gene has CDR1 LGHNA and CDR2 YNFKEQ. This chain's CDR3 is CASSQDQGTYNEQFF. Written as DNA, the CDR3 is TGTGCCAGCAGCCAAGATCAGGGGACCTACAATGAGCAGTTCTTC.

The V and J genes are TRBV5-1 and TRBJ2-2; D remains ambiguous. The V end was cut by 2 bases, the J end by 2 bases, with 7 bases between. The CDR3 consists of 14 residues. Germline-derived CDR1 and CDR2 are SGHRS and YFSETQ. CDR3 sequence reads: CASSFSTNTGELFF. The CDR3 DNA sequence: TGCGCCAGCAGCTTCTCGACCAACACCGGGGAGCTGTTTTTT.

The V and J genes are TRBV28 and TRBJ1-2, with TRBD1 matching over 7 bases. V shed 4 bases and J 6 bases; nucleotides not matched to a gene: 8. Germline CDR1 and CDR2: MDHEN and SYDVKM. The CDR3 has 14 residues. This CDR3 reads CASSSSGTADGYTF. The CDR3, as DNA: TGTGCCAGCAGTTCCTCCGGGACAGCCGATGGCTACACCTTC.

The chain combines TRBV7-2 with TRBJ2-7; 7 bases fit TRBD2. Germline V gives CDR1 SGHTA, CDR2 FQGNSA. The J segment lost 3 bases and the V segment lost 4 bases, leaving 6 bases of the junction unmatched. The CDR3 is made up of 14 amino acids. The CDR3 spells CASSSRTSFYEQYF. CDR3 DNA: TGTGCCAGCAGCTCGAGGACTAGTTTCTACGAGCAGTACTTC.

On this clone itself: A read error may produce the germline difference seen at one junction end. V is TRBV2 and J is TRBJ1-2; D gene unclear. This CDR3 has 11 amino acids. The germline CDR1 and CDR2 sequences are SNHLY and FYNNEI. CDR3 in amino acids: CANSSEYGYTF. For the CDR3, the DNA is TGTGCCAACAGTTCGGAGTATGGCTACACCTTC.

The J gene is TRBJ2-7, the V gene TRBV27, with unresolved D. The CDR3 is 12 residues long. V was trimmed by 6 bases and J by 0 bases, leaving 6 bases between them. The V gene's germline CDR1 is MNHEY and CDR2 SMNVEV (reference sequence). CDR3 bases: TGTGCCAGCAGAGACCGCTCCTACGAGCAGTACTTC. The encoded protein is CASRDRSYEQYF.

This clone occurred once. V and J are TRBV5-1 and TRBJ2-5; 14 nucleotides line up with TRBD2. After removal of 0 bases from V and 4 bases from J, the junction contained 5 bases not matched to a gene. The germline gives CDR1 SGHRS, CDR2 YFSETQ. The CDR3 is 17 amino acids. CDR3 region: CASSLGGLAGGGETQYF. CDR3 DNA sequence: TGCGCCAGCAGCTTGGGAGGACTAGCGGGAGGAGGAGAGACCCAGTACTTC.

The chain employs TRBV29-1 and TRBJ2-7, with D possibly TRBD1 on 5 matching bases. The CDR3 consists of 12 residues. V was shortened by 6 bases and J by 3 bases, with 12 bases between the two germline ends. Germline V gene lookup returns CDR1 SQVTM and CDR2 ANQGSEA. The CDR3 region is CSVQGSFYEQYF. CDR3 nucleotide sequence: TGCAGCGTGCAGGGATCCTTCTACGAGCAGTACTTC.

This clone was counted once. This chain links TRBV2 with TRBJ1-1; the D gene is possibly TRBD1 (6 bases). The germline V and J ends were trimmed by 6 bases and 6 bases, with 14 bases remaining between them. The V gene's germline CDR1 is SNHLY and CDR2 FYNNEI. The CDR3 consists of 13 residues. The CDR3 sequence is CASRFSNRAEAFF. The CDR3 DNA is TGTGCCAGCAGATTTTCGAACAGGGCTGAAGCTTTCTTT.

J is TRBJ1-5 and V is TRBV14; D gene unclear. CDR1 is SGHDN and CDR2 is FVKESK in the germline V gene. The length of the CDR3 is 14 residues. Trimming stripped 1 base from V and 2 bases from J, with 6 bases between. The CDR3 protein is CASSQGGGNQPQHF. DNA for the CDR3: TGTGCCAGCAGCCAAGGTGGGGGCAATCAGCCCCAGCATTTT.

The chain links TRBV11-2 to TRBJ1-3; 9 bases agree with TRBD1. Per the germline V gene, CDR1 is SGHAT and CDR2 is FQNNGV. After removal of 0 bases from V and 2 bases from J, the junction contained 8 bases not matched to a gene. The CDR3 is 18 residues long. Here the CDR3 reads CASSLDGNRDRAGNTIYF. The CDR3 nucleotides read TGTGCCAGCAGCTTAGATGGGAACCGGGACAGGGCTGGAAACACCATATATTTT.

The rearrangement links TRBV28 to TRBJ2-7; the D gene is possibly TRBD1 (5 bases). The ends were cut back, 3 bases at V and 9 bases at J, with 12 bases in the middle. This CDR3 has 12 amino acids. Germline assignment: CDR1 MDHEN and CDR2 SYDVKM. In DNA form, the CDR3 reads TGTGCCAGCAGTTTTGGCGGCAGGGCGCAGTACTTC. Translated: CASSFGGRAQYF.

This chain connects TRBV7-8 to TRBJ1-2; D possibly corresponds to TRBD1 (5 bases). The CDR3 is 15 residues long. Germline CDR1 reads SGHVS; CDR2 reads FQNEAQ. V lost 1 base and J lost 4, with 13 bases in between. CDR3 sequence: CASSLDGTVGYGYTF. Written as DNA, the CDR3 is TGTGCCAGCAGCTTAGACGGGACGGTCGGCTATGGCTACACCTTC.

The chain carries TRBV28 and TRBJ2-5, with 12 nucleotides matching TRBD2. CDR1 is MDHEN, CDR2 SYDVKM, per germline. With V trimmed by 4 bases and J by 2 bases, 5 bases remained unmatched. The CDR3 is 16 residues long. CDR3 region: CASSSRLAGVQETQYF. For the CDR3, the DNA is TGTGCCAGCAGTTCACGACTAGCGGGAGTTCAAGAGACCCAGTACTTC.

About this clone itself: The same CDR3 arises from other DNA sequences in this sample as well. The chain joins TRBV11-3 to TRBJ2-3; D not certain. This CDR3 comprises 12 residues. Germline-derived CDR1 and CDR2 are SGHNT and YENEEA. V lost 5 bases, J lost 4 bases, and 7 bases lay in between. This CDR3 reads CASSLAADTQYF. The CDR3 region has the DNA TGTGCCAGCAGCCTCGCGGCAGATACGCAGTATTTT.

This chain connects TRBV29-1 to TRBJ2-2, with 7 bases fitting TRBD1. CDR1 is SQVTM and CDR2 is ANQGSEA in the germline V gene. The CDR3 totals 13 residues. The V and J ends lost 6 bases and 4 bases, in that order; junction bases with no gene match: 5. CDR3 sequence (DNA): TGCAGCGTCACCCGGGACAGCACCGGGGAGCTGTTTTTT. Its translation is CSVTRDSTGELFF.

The rearrangement links TRBV18 to TRBJ2-3; 11 positions agree with TRBD2. This CDR3 contains 16 residues. Looked up from germline, CDR1 is KGHSH and CDR2 is LQKENI. V dropped 2 bases and J dropped 2; count of bases not matched to a gene: 3. DNA of the CDR3: TGTGCCAGCTCACCAAGACTAGCGGGGACCACAGATACGCAGTATTTT. Protein product: CASSPRLAGTTDTQYF.